The clone carrying this TCR beta chain was seen ten or more times. Its antigen is not known. Its ends do not fully match the called genes, so a read error is possible. From germline, CDR1 is SGHRS and CDR2 YFSETQ. There are 14 residues in the CDR3. A J-beta primer mix and a sample-barcoded 5' primer were used in a second PCR of about 7 to 12 cycles. From the 5' RACE reads, TCRdb called clonotypes with MiXCR, one entry per CDR3 protein. The sample contains around 1.7 million distinct CDR3 sequences, under 30% of which appear only once. This sample stems from a study of blood T cells in healthy people across ages. The extraction recovered at least 5 micrograms of total RNA per sample. Points from the study as a whole: Among long-lived donors, naive CD4+ cells were more numerous and diversity higher than in aged donors.

V is TRBV5-1 and J is TRBJ2-1; tentatively, D is TRBD2 (5 bases). The sample taken for sequencing was blood. The TCR sequence derives from a woman in her twenties or thirties in good health. This CDR3 is CASSTGNSYNEQFF. The CDR3 region has the DNA TGTGCCAGCTCCACCGGGAACTCCTACAATGAGCAGTTCTTC.